Shown below are 12 T cell receptor beta chains from a single sample sequenced in a study of post-analysis software for immune sequencing data. Whole-study results and caveats: Included in a set of about 5 TRBV segments more frequent in patients than controls were TRBV5-6, TRBV5-1 and TRBV20-1.

Unique molecular identifiers were present in the TCR beta cDNA libraries. Each CDR3 protein gets one entry after TCRdb re-called the PCR reads with MiXCR. In the table there are 500,000 to 600,000 distinct CDR3 sequences, about 44% of which are singletons. These TCRs are of unknown antigen specificity. The sample was blood. These receptors all come from a girl aged 5-17 years with multiple sclerosis.

The chain joins TRBV10-3 to TRBJ2-1; D gene ambiguous. The V and J ends lost 7 bases and 7 bases respectively, with 11 bases between them. The CDR3 loop spans 12 amino acids. The germline V gene has CDR1 ENHRY and CDR2 SYGVKD. DNA for the CDR3: TGTGCCATCAAGCCCGGTGGAAATGAGCAGTTCTTC. This encodes CAIKPGGNEQFF.

This clonotype came up a few times. The rearrangement links TRBV6-5 to TRBJ1-4; D possibly corresponds to TRBD1 (5 bases). Per the germline V gene, CDR1 is MNHEY and CDR2 is SVGAGI. This CDR3 is 15 amino acids long. The germline V and J ends were trimmed by 2 bases and 8 bases, with 15 bases remaining between them. The CDR3 coding sequence is TGTGCCAGCAGTTACGCGATGGGGCGAGGGGAAAAACTGTTTTTT. Translated, it gives CASSYAMGRGEKLFF.

The CDR3 region is CASSPPASEQFF. The CDR3 DNA sequence: TGTGCCAGCTCACCACCGGCCAGTGAGCAGTTCTTC. The J gene is TRBJ2-1, the V gene TRBV18; no clear D gene. Between the trimmed V and J ends, which lost 0 bases and 9 bases, there was a span of 6 bases. This CDR3 comprises 12 residues. CDR1 is KGHSH and CDR2 is LQKENI in the germline V gene.

The rearrangement links TRBV10-3 to TRBJ2-6; 8 nucleotides agree with TRBD1. The CDR3 loop spans 16 amino acids. Germline loops: CDR1 ENHRY, CDR2 SYGVKD. V shed 4 bases and J 4 bases; nucleotides not matched to a gene: 6. The CDR3 bases are TGTGCCATCAGTGGGACAGGGATCTCCGGGGCCAACGTCCTGACTTTC. Translated: CAISGTGISGANVLTF.

The chain carries TRBV27 and TRBJ1-2; 7 bases are a match to TRBD1. CDR3 length: 15 residues. V gave up 5 bases and J gave up 4 bases; unmatched junction bases: 10. Germline assignment: CDR1 MNHEY and CDR2 SMNVEV (reference sequence). CDR3 DNA sequence: TGTGCCAGCAGTCCGGGGACAGTGGGCCCCTATGGCTACACCTTC. The encoded protein is CASSPGTVGPYGYTF.

The sample holds a few counts of this clonotype. J is TRBJ1-2 and V is TRBV11-1; maybe TRBD1 (5 bases). The CDR3 is 14 residues long. The germline gives CDR1 SGHAT, CDR2 FQDESV (reference sequence). V lost 3 bases, J lost 2 bases, and 10 bases lay in between. CDR3 bases: TGTGCCAGCAGCTTGAGACAGACCAACTATGGCTACACCTTC. Its protein product is CASSLRQTNYGYTF.

The chain combines TRBV12-3 or TRBV12-4 with TRBJ2-5; 11 nucleotides agree with TRBD2. V lost 6 bases to trimming and J lost 4 bases; unmatched junction nucleotides: 10. The CDR3 spans 16 residues. The CDR3 coding sequence is TGTGCCAGCAGCTCCCTTAGCGGGGGGGCCGGAGAGACCCAGTACTTC. Its translation is CASSSLSGGAGETQYF.

The chain is built from TRBV5-1 and TRBJ2-4, with a weak D call TRBD2 (6 bases). CDR3 length: 15 amino acids. CDR1 and CDR2 from the germline V gene are SGHRS and YFSETQ. Between the trimmed V and J ends, which lost 4 bases and 9 bases, there was a span of 20 bases. The CDR3: CASSPEGRVEGIQYF. The CDR3 DNA follows: TGCGCCAGCAGCCCGGAGGGCAGGGTGGAAGGCATTCAGTACTTC.

The chain couples TRBV29-1 to TRBJ2-3; TRBD2 might be the D (5 bases). Looked up from germline, CDR1 is SQVTM and CDR2 is ANQGSEA. The CDR3 is 11 amino acids. V lost 4 bases and J 5 bases, leaving 7 bases between the germline ends. The DNA of the CDR3 is TGCAGCGTTGTGCGGGTAGATACGCAGTATTTT. This codes for CSVVRVDTQYF.

The chain has TRBV12-3 or TRBV12-4 and TRBJ1-1; no definite D call. This CDR3 comprises 12 residues. Trimming took 6 bases from V and 1 from J, leaving 6 bases between them. The CDR3 DNA is TGTGCCAGCAGATCCCAGAACACTGAAGCTTTCTTT. Amino acid sequence: CASRSQNTEAFF.

This clonotype has a handful of counts. The rearrangement uses TRBV4-1 and TRBJ2-5, with D tentatively TRBD1 (6 bases). The J call may be in error: the DNA end matches TRBJ2-7 better. Germline-derived CDR1 and CDR2 are MGHRA and YSYEKL. This CDR3 is built from 16 residues. CDR3 in amino acids: CASSQPETGTIYEQYF. The CDR3 coding sequence is TGCGCCAGCAGCCAACCAGAAACCGGGACAATCTACGAGCAGTACTTC.

The V gene is TRBV7-2, the J gene TRBJ2-3, with D possibly being TRBD2 (6 bases). The CDR3 sequence is 18 residues long. Germline CDR1 and CDR2: SGHTA and FQGNSA. Trimming pared 0 bases from V and 4 bases from J, leaving 20 bases between. CDR3 sequence reads: CASSLAFGSSTFSDTQYF. CDR3 coding DNA: TGTGCCAGCAGCTTAGCGTTCGGGAGTAGTACTTTTTCAGATACGCAGTATTTT.